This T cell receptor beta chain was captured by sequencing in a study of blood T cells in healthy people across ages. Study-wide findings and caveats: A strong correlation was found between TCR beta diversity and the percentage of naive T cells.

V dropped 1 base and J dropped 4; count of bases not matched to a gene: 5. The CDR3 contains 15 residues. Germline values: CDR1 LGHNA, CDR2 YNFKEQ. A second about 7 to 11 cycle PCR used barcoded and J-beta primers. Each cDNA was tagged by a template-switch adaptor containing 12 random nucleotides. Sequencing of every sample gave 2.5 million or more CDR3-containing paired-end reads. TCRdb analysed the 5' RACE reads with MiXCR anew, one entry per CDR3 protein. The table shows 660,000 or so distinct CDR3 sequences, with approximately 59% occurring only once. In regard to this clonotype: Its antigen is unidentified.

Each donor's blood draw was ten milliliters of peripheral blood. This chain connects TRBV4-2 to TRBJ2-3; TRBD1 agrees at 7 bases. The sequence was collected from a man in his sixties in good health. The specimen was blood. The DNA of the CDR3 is TGTGCCAGCAGCCAAGCACAGGGGAACTCAGATACGCAGTATTTT. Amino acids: CASSQAQGNSDTQYF.